The 22 T cell receptor beta chains presented below share a single source sample, sequenced in a study of T cells after yellow fever vaccination. TCRdb recomputed calls from the 5' RACE reads with MiXCR, one row per CDR3 protein. The sample has about 320,000 distinct CDR3 sequences, approximately 11% seen once; the top ten hold about 3%. The material was CD4+ T cells sorted from PBMCs, obtained 45 days after the yellow fever booster vaccination. The receptors come from a man aged 18 to 35 who received the YFV17D yellow fever vaccine.

This clonotype showed up many times. The chain combines TRBV7-9 with TRBJ2-2; no definite D call. Germline values: CDR1 SEHNR, CDR2 FQNEAQ (reference sequence). The ends were cut back, 7 bases at V and 4 bases at J, with 7 bases in the middle. The CDR3 length is 12 residues. The CDR3 region has the DNA TGTGCCAGCAATGGGTTCACCGGGGAGCTGTTTTTT. Translated, it gives CASNGFTGELFF.

This clonotype was found once. The chain links TRBV19 to TRBJ2-5; 9 nucleotides agree with TRBD2. The CDR3 runs to 15 residues. V lost 3 bases and J lost 5; bases outside the gene matches: 7. Germline-derived CDR1 and CDR2 are LNHDA and SQIVND (reference sequence). The CDR3 DNA reads TGTGCCAGTAGTATGGGCGGGGGGGCCTCCGAGACCCAGTACTTC. Translated: CASSMGGGASETQYF.

In its sample, this clonotype was seen a few times. The chain couples TRBV18 to TRBJ2-7, with D possibly being TRBD2 (5 bases). V lost 3 bases and J 6 bases, leaving 12 bases between the germline ends. The CDR3 has 13 amino acids. Looked up from germline, CDR1 is KGHSH and CDR2 is LQKENI. CDR3 region: CASSPTTGTEQYV. Written as DNA, the CDR3 is TGTGCCAGCTCACCGACTACCGGTACCGAGCAGTACGTC.

This clonotype was counted at least ten times. The chain has TRBV7-2 and TRBJ2-1; perhaps TRBD1 as D (6 bases). CDR3 length equals 14 residues. The germline V and J ends were trimmed by 7 bases and 8 bases, with 18 bases remaining between them. The germline V gene has CDR1 SGHTA and CDR2 FQGNSA. In DNA form, the CDR3 reads TGTGCCAGCACCCAGAACAGGGAATTCGATGAGCAGTTCTTC. As protein: CASTQNREFDEQFF.

J is TRBJ2-3 and V is TRBV28; the match to TRBD1 covers 8 bases. The CDR3 loop spans 15 amino acids. J gave up 1 base and V 2 bases, and 2 bases lay outside the gene matches. CDR1 MDHEN and CDR2 SYDVKM come from the germline V gene. The CDR3 here is CASSLGGQGTDTQYF. CDR3 nucleotides: TGTGCCAGCAGTTTAGGGGGACAGGGCACAGATACGCAGTATTTT.

This clonotype has more than one count but fewer than ten. The CDR3 DNA reads TGCGCCAGCAGCCAGGGGCGACAGGGGGCGATTGAAGCTTTCTTT. It is translated as CASSQGRQGAIEAFF. The rearrangement joins TRBV4-3 to TRBJ1-1; TRBD1 agrees at 10 bases. There are 15 residues in the CDR3. The germline gives CDR1 LGHNA, CDR2 YSLEER. V lost 3 bases, J lost 7 bases, and 8 bases stayed unmatched.

In the case of this clonotype: A much larger clone is a single base away; this may be a read error. The J gene is TRBJ1-5, the V gene TRBV9; D not resolved. The CDR3 is made up of 15 amino acids. The germline V gene encodes CDR1 SGDLS and CDR2 YYNGEE. The CDR3 nucleotides read TGTGCCAGCAGCGTAGATAATGGTGACAATCAGCACCAGCATTTT. Its protein product is CASSVDNGDNQHQHF. Based on the CDR3 plus reference TRBV9 and TRBJ1-5, the full variable domain is DSGVTQTPKHLITATGQRVTLRCSPRSGDLSVYWYQQSLDQGLQFLIQYYNGEERAKGNILERFSAQQFPDLHSELNLSSLELGDSALYFCASSVDNGDNQHQHFGDGTRLSIL.

This clonotype was seen many times. V and J are TRBV7-2 and TRBJ2-7; no firm D call. The CDR3 length is 12 residues. Deletions cut 4 bases from V and 2 bases from J, with 6 bases between. Germline CDR1 is SGHTA and CDR2 is FQGNSA. CDR3 loop: CASSYTTYEQYF. In nucleotides, the CDR3 is TGTGCCAGCAGCTACACTACCTACGAGCAGTACTTC. Variable domain in full (rest from reference TRBV7-2 and TRBJ2-7): GAGVSQSPSNKVTEKGKDVELRCDPISGHTALYWYRQSLGQGLEFLIYFQGNSAPDKSGLPSDRFSAERTGGSVSTLTIQRTQQEDSAVYLCASSYTTYEQYFGPGTRLTVT.

This clonotype was observed at least ten times. V and J are TRBV6-2 or TRBV6-3 and TRBJ1-2; no clear D gene. This CDR3 has 17 amino acids. CDR1 is MNHEY, CDR2 SVGEGT, per germline. The V gene lost 4 bases and the J gene lost 4 bases, with 22 bases spanning the gap. In DNA form, the CDR3 reads TGTGCCAGCAGTTTCCGGGCCCGAATCGAACTTTCCTATGGCTACACCTTC. Translated, it gives CASSFRARIELSYGYTF.

This clonotype was counted only a few times. The J gene is TRBJ2-2, the V gene TRBV7-6, with TRBD1 as a possible D gene (6 bases). V shed 5 bases and J shed 5 bases, with 15 bases lying between them. The CDR3 is 15 amino acids. Germline V CDR1 and CDR2: SGHVS, FNYEAQ. The CDR3 sequence: CASSVQQGGTGELFF. The CDR3 nucleotides read TGTGCCAGCAGCGTTCAACAGGGCGGGACCGGGGAGCTGTTTTTT. Complete variable domain (other parts from reference TRBV7-6 and TRBJ2-2): GAGVSQSPRYKVTKRGQDVALRCDPISGHVSLYWYRQALGQGPEFLTYFNYEAQQDKSGLPNDRFSAERPEGSISTLTIQRTEQRDSAMYRCASSVQQGGTGELFFGEGSRLTVL.

Only a few counts were recorded for this clonotype. The gene calls are TRBV2 and TRBJ2-3; the match to TRBD1 covers 9 bases. Germline V gene lookup returns CDR1 SNHLY and CDR2 FYNNEI. CDR3 length equals 15 residues. V shed 5 bases, J shed 4 bases, and the junction held 7 bases outside the gene matches. The CDR3 sequence: CASSWDRAGPDTQYF. CDR3 DNA sequence: TGTGCCAGCAGTTGGGACAGGGCGGGTCCAGATACGCAGTATTTT.

A few counts support this clonotype. The chain has TRBV10-3 and TRBJ1-5; D is undetermined. This CDR3 comprises 14 residues. V was shortened by 4 bases and J by 1 base, with 8 bases between the two germline ends. The germline V gene encodes CDR1 ENHRY and CDR2 SYGVKD. The CDR3 is CAISVDLSNQPQHF. The CDR3 DNA follows: TGTGCCATCAGTGTCGATCTAAGCAATCAGCCCCAGCATTTT.

There are a few counts of this clonotype. The rearrangement joins TRBV18 to TRBJ2-7; weak D call: TRBD2 (6 bases). The CDR3 totals 15 residues. CDR1 is KGHSH and CDR2 is LQKENI in the germline V gene. The V end lost 0 bases, the J end lost 2 bases, and 11 bases lay between the germline ends. The CDR3 loop is CASSPPNGGPYEQYV. The CDR3 DNA follows: TGTGCCAGCTCACCACCGAACGGAGGGCCCTACGAGCAGTACGTC.

V and J are TRBV20-1 and TRBJ1-6; 11 bases fit TRBD1. J was trimmed by 8 bases and V by 0 bases; bases with no gene match: 3. CDR1 is DFQATT, CDR2 SNEGSKA, per germline (reference sequence). The CDR3 covers 15 residues. CDR3: CSARDPGQGDSPLHF. Here the CDR3 DNA reads TGCAGTGCTAGAGACCCGGGACAGGGGGATTCACCCCTCCACTTT.

This clonotype has a count of ten or more. This chain links TRBV28 with TRBJ2-3; 9 bases are shared with TRBD2. The CDR3 is 15 residues long. Germline CDR1 and CDR2: MDHEN and SYDVKM. The V and J ends lost 6 bases and 4 bases, in that order; junction bases with no gene match: 8. The CDR3 region is CASSAGGARPDTQYF. As DNA, the CDR3 is TGTGCCAGCAGCGCGGGGGGGGCCAGACCAGATACGCAGTATTTT.

The chain has TRBV5-1 and TRBJ2-2; TRBD1 agrees at 9 bases. CDR1 is SGHRS and CDR2 is YFSETQ in the germline V gene. The CDR3 is 15 amino acids. J gave up 1 base and V 5 bases, and 3 bases lay outside the gene matches. CDR3 amino acids: CASRPGQGNTGELFF. CDR3 sequence (DNA): TGCGCCAGCAGACCGGGACAGGGGAACACCGGGGAGCTGTTTTTT.

V and J are TRBV6-5 and TRBJ1-6; D might be TRBD1 (5 bases). Trimming removed 5 bases from V and 0 bases from J, with 5 bases in between. The CDR3 is 14 residues long. From germline, CDR1 is MNHEY and CDR2 SVGAGI. DNA of the CDR3: TGTGCCAGCAGTGACAGCTCCTATAATTCACCCCTCCACTTT. This translates into CASSDSSYNSPLHF.

The CDR3 region has the DNA TGCGCCAGCAGCTTGGAGGGACAACTGCATCAGCCCCAGCATTTT. Its translation is CASSLEGQLHQPQHF. V and J are TRBV5-1 and TRBJ1-5; perhaps TRBD1 as D (6 bases). The CDR3 runs 15 residues. V gave up 0 bases and J gave up 5 bases, with 12 bases separating them. Germline assignment: CDR1 SGHRS and CDR2 YFSETQ.

J is TRBJ2-2 and V is TRBV11-3; the D gene is possibly TRBD2 (5 bases). V gave up 2 bases and J gave up 6 bases, with 10 bases separating them. The germline V gene encodes CDR1 SGHNT and CDR2 YENEEA. The CDR3 is 14 residues long. The CDR3 loop reads CASSLFAGAGELFF. In nucleotides, the CDR3 is TGTGCCAGCAGCTTATTTGCGGGTGCCGGGGAGCTGTTTTTT.

This rearrangement joins TRBV5-6 to TRBJ1-2, with 8 bases lining up with TRBD1. Germline V gene lookup returns CDR1 SGHDT and CDR2 YYEEEE. With 5 bases clipped from V and 4 bases from J, the junction kept 10 bases outside the gene matches. The CDR3 consists of 15 residues. The CDR3 loop reads CASRLRAGGLYGYTF. The CDR3 DNA sequence: TGTGCCAGCAGGTTGCGGGCAGGGGGCCTCTATGGCTACACCTTC.

This clonotype was picked up many times. J is TRBJ2-3 and V is TRBV7-9, with D uncertain. CDR3 length equals 14 residues. CDR1 and CDR2 from the germline V gene are SEHNR and FQNEAQ (reference sequence). Trimming removed 2 bases from V and 2 bases from J, with 8 bases in between. The CDR3 DNA is TGTGCCAGCAGCTTAAGCGCGACCACAGATACGCAGTATTTT. Amino acid sequence: CASSLSATTDTQYF.

This clonotype appeared many times. The chain has TRBV5-1 and TRBJ2-3, with 7 bases matching TRBD2. Per germline, CDR1 SGHRS and CDR2 YFSETQ. V gave up 5 bases and J gave up 4 bases; unmatched junction bases: 7. The CDR3 contains 14 residues. CDR3: CASRSGRWADTQYF. CDR3 nucleotides: TGCGCCAGCAGATCCGGGAGGTGGGCAGATACGCAGTATTTT.